The following is a T cell receptor beta chain sequence with its context. The antigen remains unidentified. The data were taken from a study of T-cell memory formation after mild COVID-19. Study conclusions and caveats: Memory from before infection featured some responding clones, which suggests cross-reactive memory joined. CD4+ clones that contracted lay mainly in CM and EM; CD8+ ones lay in EMRA. There was a balanced CD4/CD8 profile in clones contracting day 15 to 85, and later expanders leaned CD4+.

Using constant-segment primers, 5'RACE produced TCR alpha and TCR beta cDNA libraries carrying sample barcodes and UMIs. TCRdb used MiXCR to reprocess the 5' RACE reads, holding one entry per CDR3 protein. The data contain 450,000 to 650,000 distinct CDR3 sequences, roughly a fifth of them singletons. The V gene's germline CDR1 is SEHNR and CDR2 FQNEAQ (reference sequence). CDR3 size: 13 residues. Trimming pared 1 base from V and 6 bases from J, leaving 10 bases between. The V call is TRBV7-9, the J call TRBJ2-7, with D unresolved. The TCR comes from an adult woman who had mild COVID-19 (a few samples of this study predate the infection). Cell type and time point are not known. Sequencing was carried out using PBMCs or a T cell subset sorted from them (not recorded which). The CDR3 here is CASSLVVGVEQYF. Written as DNA, the CDR3 is TGTGCCAGCAGCTTAGTTGTTGGGGTCGAGCAGTACTTC.